Each of the 27 T cell receptor gamma chains below was sequenced from the same sample in a study of gamma-delta chains in newborns, infants, children. TCRdb redid the clone calls on the reads with CATT. The table records some 1,200 gamma-chain clones, 56% of them present only once. Specimen: blood. All receptors derive from a child who was a newborn, infant or young child, either healthy, febrile or measles-vaccinated (not recorded which).

Regarding this clone: This sequence may be a read error, since a much larger clone differs from it by one base. This CDR3 is also generated by other DNA sequences in the sample. The chain uses TRGV3 and TRGJ1 or TRGJ2. The J gene was not available in TCRdb and was assigned here by matching the DNA to germline segments. Germline V gene sequence: CDR1 VTNTFY, CDR2 YDVSTARD (reference sequence). V lost 0 bases to trimming and J lost 6 bases; unmatched junction nucleotides: 8. This CDR3 is built from 14 residues. In DNA form, the CDR3 reads TGTGCCACCTGGGACAGGCGGCGGTCTTATAAGAAACTCTTT. It translates to CATWDRRRSYKKLF.

Worth noting for this clone: This may come from a read error, since a much larger clone is one base off. The CDR3 nucleotides are TGTGCCACCTGGGACAGGTATAAGAAACTCTTT. Translation: CATWDRYKKLF. The V call is TRGV3, the J call TRGJ1 or TRGJ2. Matching the DNA to germline supplied the J gene, which TCRdb does not give. V was pared by 0 bases and J by 7 bases, with 0 bases of the junction left unmatched. Germline loops: CDR1 VTNTFY, CDR2 YDVSTARD (reference sequence). The CDR3 is made up of 11 amino acids.

To note about this clone: At one of its ends the junction is not consistent with the germline gene, which may arise from a read error. This chain connects TRGV3 to TRGJ1 or TRGJ2. In the absence of a J gene in TCRdb, the DNA was matched to germline to assign it here. Germline assignment: CDR1 VTNTFY and CDR2 YDVSTARD (reference sequence). The CDR3 consists of 17 residues. This chain's CDR3 is CATWDTLIPMPHSKKLF. The CDR3 DNA is TGTGCCACATGGGACACTCTCATCCCCATGCCGCATTCTAAGAAACTCTTT.

This clone was seen a single time. This rearrangement joins TRGV2 to TRGJ1 or TRGJ2. The J gene, missing from TCRdb, was assigned here through DNA to germline matching. J was trimmed by 10 bases and V by 7 bases; bases with no gene match: 13. The CDR3 loop spans 12 amino acids. Germline CDR1 is EGSNGY and CDR2 is YDSYNSKV. The CDR3 protein is CATCYGPKKKLF. In nucleotides, the CDR3 is TGTGCCACCTGTTACGGCCCTAAAAAGAAACTCTTT.

Notes on this clone: With a much larger clone just one base away, this may be a read error. This same CDR3 is encoded by further DNA sequences in the sample. The CDR3 region has the DNA TGTGCCACCTGGGACGGCGATTATAAGAAACTCTTT. This translates into CATWDGDYKKLF. The V and J genes are TRGV8 and TRGJ1 or TRGJ2. Here the J gene came from matching the DNA to germline, since TCRdb omits it. The CDR3 contains 12 residues. V lost 4 bases to trimming and J lost 5 bases; unmatched junction nucleotides: 5. Germline CDR1 and CDR2: VENAVY and YDSYNSRV.

This clone was counted between two and nine times. J is TRGJP2 and V is TRGV5. TCRdb carries no J gene annotation; the J gene was assigned here by matching the DNA with germline. This CDR3 spans 15 amino acids. The germline V gene has CDR1 VINAFY and CDR2 YDVSNSKD. The junction had 4 bases not matched to a gene; V was cut back by 0 bases and J by 3 bases. Here the CDR3 reads CATWDRRGSDWIKTF. The CDR3, as DNA: TGTGCCACCTGGGACAGGCGTGGTAGTGATTGGATCAAGACGTTT.

Of note for this clone: This may be a read error, as it is one base from a much larger clone. Distinct nucleotide sequences in the sample also encode this CDR3. The V call is TRGV3, the J call TRGJ1 or TRGJ2. The J gene comes from matching the DNA to germline here; TCRdb lacks it. The V segment lost 2 bases and the J segment 5 bases; nucleotides outside the gene matches: 18. The length of the CDR3 is 17 residues. Looked up from germline, CDR1 is VTNTFY and CDR2 is YDVSTARD (reference sequence). As DNA, the CDR3 is TGTGCCACCTGGGACACTCTAATCCCCATTCCGCATTATAAGAAACTCTTT. Encoded protein: CATWDTLIPIPHYKKLF.

A remark on this clone: This may be a read error, as it is one base from a much larger clone. Different DNA sequences within this sample yield the same CDR3. This chain joins TRGV2 and TRGJ1 or TRGJ2. TCRdb leaves out the J gene; it was filled in here by matching the DNA to germline. This CDR3 is 12 amino acids long. The germline CDR1 and CDR2 sequences are EGSNGY and YDSYNSKV. The CDR3 nucleotides read TGTGCCACTTGGGACGGGCCCAGTAAGAAACTCTTT. The encoded protein is CATWDGPSKKLF.

As regards this clone: This could be a read error, since a much larger clone is one nucleotide away. The J gene is given as TRGJ1 or TRGJ2, and the V gene is not called. This CDR3 spans 11 amino acids. Written as DNA, the CDR3 is TGTGCCACCTGTGATTATTATAAGAAACTCTTT. Translated: CATCDYYKKLF.

A word on this clone: This sequence may be a read error, since a much larger clone differs from it by one base. The V and J genes are TRGV9 and TRGJ1 or TRGJ2. The J gene is not listed in TCRdb, so it was assigned here from a DNA match to germline. Germline V gene data show CDR1 as GITISATS and CDR2 as ISYDGTV (reference sequence). The CDR3 runs to 12 residues. DNA for the CDR3: TGTGCCTTGGGGGAGGTGAAATATAAGAAACTCTTT. It codes for CALGEVKYKKLF.

This clone came up a few times. The V gene reported is TRGV2; the J gene is uncalled. Germline assignment: CDR1 EGSNGY and CDR2 YDSYNSKV. CDR3 size: 13 residues. CDR3 sequence reads: CATWDGGGYKRLF. The CDR3 bases are TGTGCCACCTGGGACGGGGGGGGTTATAAGAGACTCTTT.

This clone was detected only once. This sequence may be a read error, since a much larger clone differs from it by one base. The chain links TRGV4 to TRGJ1 or TRGJ2. Assignment of the J gene here rests on matching the DNA to germline, because TCRdb gives none. There are 12 residues in the CDR3. Germline V gives CDR1 EGSTGY, CDR2 YDSYTSSV. The CDR3 sequence is CAAWAHYYKKLF. The CDR3 DNA sequence: TGTGCCGCCTGGGCTCATTATTATAAGAAACTCTTT.

In its sample, this clone is large. The chain recombines TRGV4 with TRGJP1. No J gene was available from TCRdb, and it was assigned here by a germline match of the DNA. Germline values: CDR1 EGSTGY, CDR2 YDSYTSSV. CDR3 length: 13 amino acids. Trimming removed 3 bases from V and 2 bases from J; junction bases left unmatched: 0. DNA for the CDR3: TGTGCCACCTGGGATACCACTGGTTGGTTCAAGATATTT. As protein: CATWDTTGWFKIF.

With respect to this clone: This may stem from a read error, because a much larger clone lies one nucleotide away. The chain couples TRGV2 to TRGJ1 or TRGJ2. Since TCRdb gives no J gene, matching the DNA to germline was used here to assign it. This CDR3 is 12 amino acids long. Germline CDR1 and CDR2: EGSNGY and YDSYNSKV. CDR3 coding DNA: TGTGCCACCGGGGACGGGCGTTATAAGAAACTCTTT. As protein: CATGDGRYKKLF.

This clone appeared a few times. This sample also contains other DNA sequences that code for the same CDR3. The genes are TRGV4 and TRGJ1 or TRGJ2. The J gene was missing in TCRdb and was found by matching the end of the DNA to germline. V gave up 3 bases and J gave up 3 bases; unmatched junction bases: 5. This CDR3 spans 13 amino acids. CDR1 is EGSTGY, CDR2 YDSYTSSV, per germline. Written as DNA, the CDR3 is TGTGCCACCTGGGATTTTCTTTATTATAAGAAACTCTTT. Amino acids: CATWDFLYYKKLF.

By sample share, this clone is large. The chain joins TRGV2 to TRGJ1 or TRGJ2. Germline V gives CDR1 EGSNGY, CDR2 YDSYNSKV. There are 12 residues in the CDR3. V was pared by 1 base and J by 10 bases, with 7 bases of the junction left unmatched. The CDR3 protein is CATWDGPKKKLF. The CDR3 DNA reads as TGTGCCACCTGGGACGGCCCTAAAAAGAAACTCTTT.

Concerning this clone: A much larger clone sits a single nucleotide away, making a read error possible. This rearrangement joins TRGV2 to TRGJ1 or TRGJ2. TCRdb lists no J gene, so it was determined here by aligning the DNA to germline. CDR1 is EGSNGY and CDR2 is YDSYNSKV in the germline V gene. The CDR3 is 14 amino acids. The CDR3 loop reads CAAWDGLRGYKKLF. CDR3 nucleotides: TGTGCCGCCTGGGACGGGCTACGAGGTTATAAGAAACTCTTT.

This clone showed up just once. A much larger clone lies one base from this, so it may be a read error. CDR3 nucleotides: TGTGCCTTGTGGGAGGTGGGGAATTATATGAAACTCTTT. Amino acids: CALWEVGNYMKLF. The V call is TRGV9, the J call TRGJ1 or TRGJ2. Because TCRdb records no J gene, it was assigned here through a match of the DNA to germline. CDR1 GITISATS and CDR2 ISYDGTV come from the germline V gene (reference sequence). The CDR3 has 13 amino acids.

The chain has TRGV4 and TRGJ1 or TRGJ2. As TCRdb names no J gene, one was assigned here on the basis of a DNA match to germline. The CDR3 spans 14 residues. Germline CDR1 reads EGSTGY; CDR2 reads YDSYTSSV. The V gene end was trimmed by 4 bases and the J gene end by 6 bases; junction bases not matched to a gene: 12. CDR3 region: CATWDGQDSYKKLF. The DNA for the CDR3 is TGTGCCACCTGGGACGGGCAGGATTCTTATAAGAAACTCTTT.

Remarks on this clone: This may be a read error, as it is one base from a much larger clone. This chain uses TRGV3 with TRGJ1 or TRGJ2. Since TCRdb gives no J gene, matching the DNA to germline was used here to assign it. The CDR3 contains 13 residues. With 0 bases clipped from V and 3 bases from J, the junction kept 2 bases outside the gene matches. Germline V CDR1 and CDR2: VTNTFY, YDVSTARD (reference sequence). The CDR3 DNA follows: TGTGCCACCTGGGACAGGCGTTATTATAAGAAACTCTTT. It specifies CATWDRRYYKKLF.

This clone is large within its sample. The chain couples TRGV3 to TRGJ1 or TRGJ2. The J gene comes from matching the DNA to germline here; TCRdb lacks it. The germline V gene has CDR1 VTNTFY and CDR2 YDVSTARD (reference sequence). V gave up 0 bases and J gave up 4 bases; unmatched junction bases: 3. The CDR3 has 13 residues. The CDR3 loop reads CATWDRPYYKKLF. CDR3 DNA: TGTGCCACCTGGGACAGGCCCTATTATAAGAAACTCTTT.

This clone was counted a single time. It may be a read error: a sequence one base away is much more abundant. This chain connects TRGV8 to TRGJ1 or TRGJ2. The J gene, missing from TCRdb, was assigned here through DNA to germline matching. The CDR3 extends over 12 amino acids. V shed 0 bases and J 9 bases; nucleotides not matched to a gene: 5. Per the germline V gene, CDR1 is VENAVY and CDR2 is YDSYNSRV. This CDR3 reads CATWDRSCKKLF. The CDR3 DNA is TGTGCCACCTGGGATAGGAGCTGTAAGAAACTCTTT.

In its sample, this clone is large. The chain combines TRGV5 with TRGJ1 or TRGJ2. The CDR3 is 13 residues long. The V gene's germline CDR1 is VINAFY and CDR2 YDVSNSKD. V was clipped by 0 bases and J by 5 bases; unmatched bases: 4. The CDR3 loop reads CATWDRLDYKKLF. In DNA, the CDR3 is TGTGCCACCTGGGACAGGCTCGATTATAAGAAACTCTTT.

This clone was observed a handful of times. The rearrangement joins TRGV5 to TRGJ1 or TRGJ2. The CDR3 length is 15 residues. Looked up from germline, CDR1 is VINAFY and CDR2 is YDVSNSKD. V was clipped by 0 bases and J by 3 bases; unmatched bases: 8. This CDR3 reads CATWDRPAGYYKKLF. As DNA, the CDR3 is TGTGCCACCTGGGACAGGCCAGCGGGTTATTATAAGAAACTCTTT.

With respect to this clone: A much larger clone is a single base away; this may be a read error. The rearrangement uses TRGV5 and TRGJ1 or TRGJ2. TCRdb does not report a J gene; here it was assigned by matching the DNA to germline references. Germline loops: CDR1 VINAFY, CDR2 YDVSNSKD. The CDR3 is 14 residues long. V was clipped by 1 base and J by 5 bases; unmatched bases: 8. The CDR3, as DNA: TGTGCCACCTGGGACAGTCCCAGGGATTATAAGAAACTCTTT. It is translated as CATWDSPRDYKKLF.

Comments on this clone: A single base separates this from a much larger clone, so it may be a read error. The chain combines TRGV8 with TRGJP. Germline matching of the DNA provided the J gene here, since TCRdb leaves it blank. The trim removed 9 bases at V and 9 bases at J, leaving 2 bases unmatched. The CDR3 spans 12 residues. Germline-derived CDR1 and CDR2 are VENAVY and YDSYNSRV. CDR3 loop: CATRLGKKIKVF. CDR3 sequence (DNA): TGTGCCACCCGGTTGGGCAAAAAAATCAAGGTATTT.

Comments on this clone: This CDR3 is also generated by other DNA sequences in the sample. This chain connects TRGV4 to TRGJ1 or TRGJ2. TCRdb offers no J gene call, so here the DNA was matched to germline to obtain one. The CDR3 is made up of 14 amino acids. Germline-derived CDR1 and CDR2 are EGSTGY and YDSYTSSV. J gave up 4 bases and V 0 bases, and 6 bases lay outside the gene matches. The CDR3 DNA reads TGTGCCACCTGGGATGGGCGGTGGTATTATAAGAAACTCTTT. Residues: CATWDGRWYYKKLF.